This TCR beta chain was documented in a study of T-cell reconstitution after alpha-beta-depleted transplantation in children. Study-wide results and caveats: T cells produced anew were the main source of T-cell counts and diversity one year after transplant. Where alpha-beta T cells came from about two months after transplant was reportedly several hundred expanded graft clones. Recipient T cells and thymic progenitors that survived were the source of the high TCRbeta diversity seen at day 60 in some patients.

This clonotype was counted a few times. Antigen unknown. Germline V gene data show CDR1 as SGHDT and CDR2 as YYEEEE. This CDR3 is built from 18 residues. V shed 1 base and J shed 1 base, with 20 bases lying between them. Unique molecular identifiers tagged the TCRbeta library. MiXCR, applied by TCRdb to the PCR reads, yields one record per CDR3 protein. The table includes about 200,000 distinct CDR3 sequences, about 6.6% detected once. The chain has TRBV5-6 and TRBJ2-5; D might be TRBD1 (6 bases). The sample in question was PBMCs, obtained before TCRalphabeta/CD19-depleted stem cell transplant. The receptor was derived from a boy aged 2 to 9 with acute lymphoblastic leukemia, due to receive a stem cell transplant. The CDR3 bases are TGTGCCAGCAGCTTGCGTATGACAGGACACCGAACCCAAGAGACCCAGTACTTC. Translating gives CASSLRMTGHRTQETQYF.